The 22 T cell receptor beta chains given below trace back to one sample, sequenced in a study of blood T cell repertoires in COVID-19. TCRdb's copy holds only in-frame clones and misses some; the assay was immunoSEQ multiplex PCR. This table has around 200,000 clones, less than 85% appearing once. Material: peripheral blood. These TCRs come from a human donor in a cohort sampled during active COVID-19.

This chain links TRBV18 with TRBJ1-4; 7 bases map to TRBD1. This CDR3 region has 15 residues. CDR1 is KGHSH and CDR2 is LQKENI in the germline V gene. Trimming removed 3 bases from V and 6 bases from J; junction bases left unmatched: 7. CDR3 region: CASSPTQGRYEKLFF. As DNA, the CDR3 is TGTGCCAGCTCACCGACACAGGGGCGGTATGAAAAACTGTTTTTT.

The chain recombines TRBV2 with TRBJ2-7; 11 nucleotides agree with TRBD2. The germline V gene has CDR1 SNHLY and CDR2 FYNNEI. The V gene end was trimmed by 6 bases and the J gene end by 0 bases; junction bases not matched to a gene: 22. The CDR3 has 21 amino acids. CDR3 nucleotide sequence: TGTGCCAGCAGGGGGACAGGAGGGACTAGCGGATACAATTCCAACTCCTACGAGCAGTACTTC. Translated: CASRGTGGTSGYNSNSYEQYF.

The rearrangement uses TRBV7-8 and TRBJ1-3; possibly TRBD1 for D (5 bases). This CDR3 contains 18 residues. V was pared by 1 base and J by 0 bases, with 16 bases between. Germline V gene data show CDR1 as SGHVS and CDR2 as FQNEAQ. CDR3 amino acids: CASSLGAGKGDSGNTIYF. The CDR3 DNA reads TGTGCCAGCAGCTTAGGCGCAGGAAAAGGGGACTCTGGAAACACCATATATTTT.

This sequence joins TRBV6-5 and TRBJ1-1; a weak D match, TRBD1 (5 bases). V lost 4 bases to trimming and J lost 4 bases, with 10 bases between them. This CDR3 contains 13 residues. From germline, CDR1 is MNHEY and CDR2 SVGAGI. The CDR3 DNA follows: TGTGCCAGCAGTTCCGGGGGTATCACTGAAGCTTTCTTT. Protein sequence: CASSSGGITEAFF.

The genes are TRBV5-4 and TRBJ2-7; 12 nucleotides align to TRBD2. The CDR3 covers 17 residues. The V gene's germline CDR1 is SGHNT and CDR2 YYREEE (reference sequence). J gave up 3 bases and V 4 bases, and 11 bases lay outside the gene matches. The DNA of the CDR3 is TGTGCCAGCAGCCTAGCTAGCGGGGGGGCGGGCTACTACGAGCAGTACTTC. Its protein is CASSLASGGAGYYEQYF. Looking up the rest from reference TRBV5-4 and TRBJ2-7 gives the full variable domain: ETGVTQSPTHLIKTRGQQVTLRCSSQSGHNTVSWYQQALGQGPQFIFQYYREEENGRGNFPPRFSGLQFPNYSSELNVNALELDDSALYLCASSLASGGAGYYEQYFGPGTRLTVT.

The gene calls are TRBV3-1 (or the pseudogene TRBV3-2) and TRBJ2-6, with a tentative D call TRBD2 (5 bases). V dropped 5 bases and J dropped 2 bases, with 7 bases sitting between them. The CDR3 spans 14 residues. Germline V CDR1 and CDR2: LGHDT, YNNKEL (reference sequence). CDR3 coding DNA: TGTGCCAGCAGCTTGCGGGCTGGGGCCAACGTCCTGACTTTC. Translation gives CASSLRAGANVLTF.

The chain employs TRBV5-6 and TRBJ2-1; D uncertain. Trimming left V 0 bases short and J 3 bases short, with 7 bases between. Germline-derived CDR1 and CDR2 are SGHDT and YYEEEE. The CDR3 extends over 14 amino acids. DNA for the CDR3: TGTGCCAGCAGCTTGGGACGGAGCTACAATGAGCAGTTCTTC. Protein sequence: CASSLGRSYNEQFF.

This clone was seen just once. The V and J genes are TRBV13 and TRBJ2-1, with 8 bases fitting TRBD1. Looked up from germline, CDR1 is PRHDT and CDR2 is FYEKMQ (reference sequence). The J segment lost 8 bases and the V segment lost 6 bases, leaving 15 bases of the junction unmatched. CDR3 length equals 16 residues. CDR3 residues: CASSPTASGGGHEQFF. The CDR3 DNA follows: TGTGCCAGCAGTCCAACCGCCTCAGGGGGCGGGCATGAGCAGTTCTTC.

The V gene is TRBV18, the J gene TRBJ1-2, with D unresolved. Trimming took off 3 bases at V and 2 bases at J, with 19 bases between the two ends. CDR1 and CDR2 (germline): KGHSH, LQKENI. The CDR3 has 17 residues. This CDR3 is CASSPGPGGVSNYGYTF. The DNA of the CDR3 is TGTGCCAGCTCACCCGGGCCCGGAGGTGTTTCCAACTATGGCTACACCTTC. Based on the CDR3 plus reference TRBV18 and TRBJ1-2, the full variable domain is NAGVMQNPRHLVRRRGQEARLRCSPMKGHSHVYWYRQLPEEGLKFMVYLQKENIIDESGMPKERFSAEFPKEGPSILRIQQVVRGDSAAYFCASSPGPGGVSNYGYTFGSGTRLTVV.

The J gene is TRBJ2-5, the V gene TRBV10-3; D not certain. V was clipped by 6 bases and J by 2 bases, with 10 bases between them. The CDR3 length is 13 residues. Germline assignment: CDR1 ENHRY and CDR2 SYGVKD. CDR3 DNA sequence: TGTGCCATCAGCCTAAACTCTCAAGAGACCCAGTACTTC. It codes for CAISLNSQETQYF.

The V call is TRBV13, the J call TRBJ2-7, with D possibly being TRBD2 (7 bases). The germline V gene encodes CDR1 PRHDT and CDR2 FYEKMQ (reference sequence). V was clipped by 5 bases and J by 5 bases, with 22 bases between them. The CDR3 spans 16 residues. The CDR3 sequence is CASSPRTRGGRHEQYF. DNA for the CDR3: TGTGCCAGCAGCCCCCGCACTAGGGGGGGTCGCCACGAGCAGTACTTC.

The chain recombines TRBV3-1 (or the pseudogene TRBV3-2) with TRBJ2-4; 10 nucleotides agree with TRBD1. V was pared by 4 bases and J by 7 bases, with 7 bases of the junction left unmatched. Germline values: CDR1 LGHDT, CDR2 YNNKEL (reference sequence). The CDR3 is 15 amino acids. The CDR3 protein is CASSLAGTGENIQYF. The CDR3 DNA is TGTGCCAGCAGCCTAGCCGGGACAGGGGAGAACATTCAGTACTTC.

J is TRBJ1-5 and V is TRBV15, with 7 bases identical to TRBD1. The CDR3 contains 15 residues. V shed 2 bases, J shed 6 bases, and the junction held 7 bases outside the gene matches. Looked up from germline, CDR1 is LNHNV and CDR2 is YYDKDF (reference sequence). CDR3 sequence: CATSRSTGASQPQHF. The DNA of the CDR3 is TGTGCCACCAGCAGATCAACAGGGGCTAGTCAGCCCCAGCATTTT.

CDR3 in amino acids: CASSRGRENQPQHF. In DNA form, the CDR3 reads TGTGCCAGTAGTCGCGGACGGGAAAATCAGCCCCAGCATTTT. The rearrangement uses TRBV19 and TRBJ1-5; unclear D gene. The V end was cut by 5 bases, the J end by 4 bases, with 12 bases between. This CDR3 region has 14 residues. Germline CDR1 and CDR2: LNHDA and SQIVND (reference sequence).

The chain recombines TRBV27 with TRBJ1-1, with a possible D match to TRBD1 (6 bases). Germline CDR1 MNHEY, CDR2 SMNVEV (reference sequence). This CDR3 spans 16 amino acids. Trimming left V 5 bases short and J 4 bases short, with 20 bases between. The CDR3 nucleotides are TGTGCCAGCAGTCCCTCGGGGGGGCCCTTGCTCACTGAAGCTTTCTTT. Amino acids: CASSPSGGPLLTEAFF.

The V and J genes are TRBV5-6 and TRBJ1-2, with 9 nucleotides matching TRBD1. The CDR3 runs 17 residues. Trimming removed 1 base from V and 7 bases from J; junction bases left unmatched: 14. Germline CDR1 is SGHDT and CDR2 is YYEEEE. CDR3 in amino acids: CASSLRGGNRGLLGYTF. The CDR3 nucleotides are TGTGCCAGCAGCTTGCGAGGGGGAAACAGGGGGCTTCTTGGCTACACCTTC.

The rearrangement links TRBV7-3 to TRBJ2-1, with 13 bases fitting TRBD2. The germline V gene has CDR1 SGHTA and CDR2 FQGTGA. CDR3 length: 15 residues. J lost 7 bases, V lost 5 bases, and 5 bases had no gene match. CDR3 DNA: TGTGCCAGCAGCCTGGGACTAGCGGGGCGGAATGAGCAGTTCTTC. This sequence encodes CASSLGLAGRNEQFF.

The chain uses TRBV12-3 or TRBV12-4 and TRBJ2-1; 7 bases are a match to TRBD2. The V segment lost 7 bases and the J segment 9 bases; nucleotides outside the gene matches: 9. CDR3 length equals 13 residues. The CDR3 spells CASILTSLGEQFF. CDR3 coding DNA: TGTGCCAGCATCTTGACTAGCCTCGGTGAGCAGTTCTTC.

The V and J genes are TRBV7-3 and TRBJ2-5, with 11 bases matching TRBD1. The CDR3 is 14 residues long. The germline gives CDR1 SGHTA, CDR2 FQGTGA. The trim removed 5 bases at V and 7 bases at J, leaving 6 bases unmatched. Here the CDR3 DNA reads TGTGCCAGCAGCATTACCGGGACAGGGGGGACCCAGTACTTC. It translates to CASSITGTGGTQYF. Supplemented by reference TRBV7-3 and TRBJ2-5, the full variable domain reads GAGVSQTPSNKVTEKGKYVELRCDPISGHTALYWYRQSLGQGPEFLIYFQGTGAADDSGLPNDRFFAVRPEGSVSTLKIQRTERGDSAVYLCASSITGTGGTQYFGPGTRLLVL.

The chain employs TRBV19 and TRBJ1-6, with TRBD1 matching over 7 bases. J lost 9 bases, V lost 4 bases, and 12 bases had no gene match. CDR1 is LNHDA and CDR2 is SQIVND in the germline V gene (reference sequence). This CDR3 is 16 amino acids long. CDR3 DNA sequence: TGTGCCAGTAGTACTATGACAGGGAGGAAAGGTTCACCCCTCCACTTT. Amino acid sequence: CASSTMTGRKGSPLHF.

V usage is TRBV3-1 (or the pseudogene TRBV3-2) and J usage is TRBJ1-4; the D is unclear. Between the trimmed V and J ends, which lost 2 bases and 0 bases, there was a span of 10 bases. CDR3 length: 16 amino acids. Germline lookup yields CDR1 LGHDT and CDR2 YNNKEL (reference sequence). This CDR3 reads CASSQIYVSTNEKLFF. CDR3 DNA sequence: TGTGCCAGCAGCCAAATCTATGTCTCAACTAATGAAAAACTGTTTTTT.

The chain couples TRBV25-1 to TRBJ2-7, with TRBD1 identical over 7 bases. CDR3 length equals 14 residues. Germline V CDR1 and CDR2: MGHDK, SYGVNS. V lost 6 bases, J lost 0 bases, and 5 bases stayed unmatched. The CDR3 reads CASRGTEHSYEQYF. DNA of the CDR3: TGTGCCAGCAGAGGGACAGAGCACTCCTACGAGCAGTACTTC.